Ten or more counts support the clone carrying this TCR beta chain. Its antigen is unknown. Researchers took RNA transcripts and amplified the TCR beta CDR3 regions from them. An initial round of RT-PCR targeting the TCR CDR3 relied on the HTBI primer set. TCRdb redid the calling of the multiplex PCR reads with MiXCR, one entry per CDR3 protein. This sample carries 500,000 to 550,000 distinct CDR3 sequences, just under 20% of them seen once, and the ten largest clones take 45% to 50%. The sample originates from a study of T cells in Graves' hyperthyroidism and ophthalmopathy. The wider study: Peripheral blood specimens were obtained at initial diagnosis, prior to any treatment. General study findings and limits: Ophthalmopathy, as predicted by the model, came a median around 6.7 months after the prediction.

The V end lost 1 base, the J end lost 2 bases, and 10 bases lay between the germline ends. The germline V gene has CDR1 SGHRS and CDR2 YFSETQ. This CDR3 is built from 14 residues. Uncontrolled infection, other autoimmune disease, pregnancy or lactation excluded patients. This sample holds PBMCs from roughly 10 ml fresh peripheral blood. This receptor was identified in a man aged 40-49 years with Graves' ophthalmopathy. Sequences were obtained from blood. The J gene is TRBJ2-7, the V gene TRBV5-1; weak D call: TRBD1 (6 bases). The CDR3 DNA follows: TGCGCCAGCAGCTTGTATCAGGGGACCTACGAGCAGTACTTC. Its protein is CASSLYQGTYEQYF.